Following are 29 T cell receptor beta chains from one sample sequenced in a study of cytomegalovirus exposure and HLA in healthy donors. The PCR made use of 60 Vbeta and 13 Jbeta primers. The protocol was immunoSEQ multiplex PCR, while the TCRdb copy is restricted to in-frame clones and leaves out a portion. Of about 200,000 clones in the sample, over 65% were seen once. Sequencing was carried out using PBMCs. All receptors derive from a man between 35 and 55 years old in good health and CMV-seronegative.

This chain connects TRBV4-1 to TRBJ2-7; TRBD2 might be the D (6 bases). The CDR3 has 17 amino acids. CDR1 MGHRA and CDR2 YSYEKL come from the germline V gene. V dropped 0 bases and J dropped 0 bases, with 15 bases sitting between them. The CDR3 is CASSQEGLADSSYEQYF. In DNA, the CDR3 is TGCGCCAGCAGCCAAGAGGGATTAGCGGATAGCTCCTACGAGCAGTACTTC.

This clone was picked up one time. This rearrangement joins TRBV5-6 to TRBJ2-1; possible D gene TRBD2, 7 bases. The V end lost 4 bases, the J end lost 8 bases, and 25 bases lay between the germline ends. This CDR3 is 17 amino acids long. Germline CDR1 reads SGHDT; CDR2 reads YYEEEE. The CDR3 DNA follows: TGTGCCAGCAGCAGTGGTGGCGGGGGCCGACTTAGGGATGAGCAGTTCTTC. Translation: CASSSGGGGRLRDEQFF. Complete variable domain (other parts from reference TRBV5-6 and TRBJ2-1): DAGVTQSPTHLIKTRGQQVTLRCSPKSGHDTVSWYQQALGQGPQFIFQYYEEEERQRGNFPDRFSGHQFPNYSSELNVNALLLGDSALYLCASSSGGGGRLRDEQFFGPGTRLTVL.

The gene calls are TRBV5-1 and TRBJ2-3; D not resolved. CDR1 SGHRS and CDR2 YFSETQ come from the germline V gene. The ends were cut back, 4 bases at V and 6 bases at J, with 15 bases in the middle. The CDR3 has 14 residues. This chain's CDR3 is CASSPDAGMDTQYF. The CDR3 DNA follows: TGCGCCAGCAGCCCAGACGCAGGCATGGATACGCAGTATTTT.

V is TRBV7-2 and J is TRBJ2-1; 9 bases line up with TRBD1. The CDR3 spans 15 residues. Germline V CDR1 and CDR2: SGHTA, FQGNSA. The V gene end was trimmed by 4 bases and the J gene end by 7 bases; junction bases not matched to a gene: 8. The CDR3 DNA sequence: TGTGCCAGCAGCTCACAGGGGGCTCTTGGTAATGAGCAGTTCTTC. Translation: CASSSQGALGNEQFF.

The gene calls are TRBV7-9 and TRBJ2-1, with 7 positions matching TRBD2. The junction had 8 bases not matched to a gene; V was cut back by 4 bases and J by 2 bases. The germline gives CDR1 SEHNR, CDR2 FQNEAQ (reference sequence). This CDR3 has 16 amino acids. The CDR3 sequence: CASSSPTGLTYNEQFF. For the CDR3, the DNA is TGTGCCAGCAGCTCCCCCACGGGACTAACCTACAATGAGCAGTTCTTC.

CDR3 coding DNA: TGTGCCAGCAGTTACTCTGGCCCCATGTATGGCTACACCTTC. Protein: CASSYSGPMYGYTF. V and J are TRBV6-5 and TRBJ1-2; D remains ambiguous. Germline V CDR1 and CDR2: MNHEY, SVGAGI. This CDR3 comprises 14 residues. Trimming took off 0 bases at V and 5 bases at J, with 10 bases between the two ends.

In this sample, this clone turned up once. The chain recombines TRBV9 with TRBJ2-3, with D maybe TRBD2 (6 bases). This CDR3 has 15 residues. Trimming stripped 6 bases from V and 6 bases from J, with 20 bases between. Germline values: CDR1 SGDLS, CDR2 YYNGEE. CDR3 in DNA: TGTGCCAGCATCCTGAATTGGGGGGTTCCGGATACGCAGTATTTT. It translates to CASILNWGVPDTQYF.

This sequence joins TRBV15 and TRBJ1-2; 12 nucleotides agree with TRBD1. Losses at the gene ends were 3 bases for V and 4 bases for J; bases not matched to a gene: 15. Germline V gene sequence: CDR1 LNHNV, CDR2 YYDKDF (reference sequence). This CDR3 has 19 amino acids. CDR3 sequence (DNA): TGTGCCACCAGCAGGACACCGGGACGGGACAGGGGGCGCCGCTATGGCTACACCTTC. It encodes CATSRTPGRDRGRRYGYTF.

V usage is TRBV2 and J usage is TRBJ2-4, with D uncertain. Trimming removed 6 bases at V and 0 bases at J, with 12 bases between. CDR1 is SNHLY, CDR2 FYNNEI, per germline. The length of the CDR3 is 15 residues. The DNA for the CDR3 is TGTGCCAGCAGAACAGATCGAATAGCCAAAAACATTCAGTACTTC. As protein: CASRTDRIAKNIQYF.

The chain links TRBV7-9 to TRBJ1-4, with TRBD1 matching over 8 bases. From germline, CDR1 is SEHNR and CDR2 FQNEAQ (reference sequence). The CDR3 is made up of 14 amino acids. With V trimmed by 5 bases and J by 6 bases, 5 bases remained unmatched. The CDR3 sequence: CASSQGQGDEKLFF. The CDR3 DNA reads TGTGCCAGCAGCCAAGGACAGGGAGATGAAAAACTGTTTTTT.

The chain uses TRBV6-1 and TRBJ1-1, with a possible D match to TRBD1 (5 bases). The germline V gene encodes CDR1 MNHNS and CDR2 SASEGT. The CDR3 is 13 amino acids. With 0 bases removed from V and 10 bases from J, the gap between germline ends came to 12 bases. CDR3 protein: CASSEARGVGAFF. The CDR3 region has the DNA TGTGCCAGCAGTGAAGCGCGGGGGGTGGGAGCTTTCTTT.

This clone appeared a single time. The chain has TRBV9 and TRBJ2-2; D unclear. V lost 0 bases, J lost 4 bases, and 16 bases lay in between. The CDR3 extends over 17 amino acids. CDR1 and CDR2 (germline): SGDLS, YYNGEE. CDR3 amino acids: CASSVADSSRSTGELFF. CDR3 coding DNA: TGTGCCAGCAGCGTAGCCGACTCCTCTAGGTCCACCGGGGAGCTGTTTTTT.

The V gene is TRBV19, the J gene TRBJ1-1, with TRBD1 as a possible D gene (6 bases). With 7 bases removed from V and 0 bases from J, the gap between germline ends came to 18 bases. CDR1 and CDR2 (germline): LNHDA, SQIVND (reference sequence). The CDR3 runs to 16 residues. The DNA for the CDR3 is TGTGCCAGTACTGTTTTTGGACAGCCCATGAACACTGAAGCTTTCTTT. Translating it yields CASTVFGQPMNTEAFF.

The V call is TRBV29-1, the J call TRBJ2-3; weak D call: TRBD1 (5 bases). Germline loops: CDR1 SQVTM, CDR2 ANQGSEA. The V and J ends lost 6 bases and 3 bases respectively, with 19 bases between them. This CDR3 contains 15 residues. The CDR3 DNA sequence: TGCAGCGTCCCAAACCCCCAGGGCCTGACAGATACGCAGTATTTT. Its translation: CSVPNPQGLTDTQYF.

The chain uses TRBV6-1 and TRBJ2-2; D is perhaps TRBD2 (5 bases). The CDR3 has 16 residues. The germline gives CDR1 MNHNS, CDR2 SASEGT. Trimming removed 2 bases at V and 5 bases at J, with 15 bases between. This CDR3 reads CASSENPGIRTGELFF. The CDR3 DNA is TGTGCCAGCAGTGAAAATCCGGGGATTAGAACCGGGGAGCTGTTTTTT.

This rearrangement joins TRBV5-6 to TRBJ1-2, with D possibly matching TRBD1 (5 bases). The CDR3 has 15 amino acids. V gave up 0 bases and J gave up 0 bases, with 9 bases separating them. Germline V gene data show CDR1 as SGHDT and CDR2 as YYEEEE. In DNA, the CDR3 is TGTGCCAGCAGCTTGGGACAGTTAACTAACTATGGCTACACCTTC. Encoded protein: CASSLGQLTNYGYTF.

This chain connects TRBV4-3 to TRBJ2-7; TRBD1 matches 10 bases. Germline V gene sequence: CDR1 LGHNA, CDR2 YSLEER. The CDR3 length is 14 residues. The V and J ends lost 4 bases and 5 bases, in that order; junction bases with no gene match: 5. The CDR3 loop reads CASSPGTGDNEQYF. The CDR3 DNA is TGCGCCAGCAGCCCCGGGACAGGGGACAACGAGCAGTACTTC.

This clone has just one count. The chain couples TRBV7-8 to TRBJ2-7, with D perhaps matching TRBD1 (6 bases). This CDR3 is 13 amino acids long. Trimming cost V 5 bases and J 5 bases, with 13 bases left between them. CDR1 and CDR2 (germline): SGHVS, FQNEAQ. DNA for the CDR3: TGTGCCAGCAGCGGGACACGGTGGCACGAGCAGTACTTC. Its protein is CASSGTRWHEQYF.

This clone was counted once. The genes are TRBV19 and TRBJ1-1; 10 bases map to TRBD1. The ends lost 3 bases at V and 2 bases at J; junction bases unmatched: 9. The length of the CDR3 is 17 residues. Germline CDR1 is LNHDA and CDR2 is SQIVND (reference sequence). The CDR3 DNA follows: TGTGCCAGTAGTATCCGGGACAGGGGTCGTGGAAACACTGAAGCTTTCTTT. As protein: CASSIRDRGRGNTEAFF.

This chain links TRBV10-2 with TRBJ1-1, with a tentative D call TRBD1 (5 bases). CDR1 is WSHSY and CDR2 is SAAADI in the germline V gene. CDR3 size: 12 residues. V was shortened by 5 bases and J by 1 base, with 5 bases between the two germline ends. The CDR3: CASSTGNTEAFF. The CDR3 DNA reads TGCGCCAGCAGTACAGGGAACACTGAAGCTTTCTTT.

This clone has only one observation. The rearrangement joins TRBV5-1 to TRBJ2-3; 12 positions agree with TRBD2. J gave up 4 bases and V 0 bases, and 0 bases lay outside the gene matches. Germline lookup yields CDR1 SGHRS and CDR2 YFSETQ. The CDR3 is 15 amino acids. This CDR3 is CASSLASGRADTQYF. The CDR3 region has the DNA TGCGCCAGCAGCTTGGCTAGCGGGAGGGCAGATACGCAGTATTTT. The full variable domain, in which reference TRBV5-1 and TRBJ2-3 provide the parts outside the CDR3, is KAGVTQTPRYLIKTRGQQVTLSCSPISGHRSVSWYQQTPGQGLQFLFEYFSETQRNKGNFPGRFSGRQFSNSRSEMNVSTLELGDSALYLCASSLASGRADTQYFGPGTRLTVL.

This clone was detected a few times. The gene calls are TRBV5-4 and TRBJ1-4; the match to TRBD1 covers 9 bases. The CDR3 sequence is 15 residues long. Germline V CDR1 and CDR2: SGHNT, YYREEE (reference sequence). The V and J ends lost 3 bases and 7 bases, in that order; junction bases with no gene match: 7. CDR3 sequence reads: CASSSLTGGVEKLFF. The CDR3 DNA is TGTGCCAGCAGCTCCTTGACAGGGGGGGTTGAAAAACTGTTTTTT.

The chain has TRBV15 and TRBJ2-5, with D possibly TRBD2 on 7 matching bases. V was shortened by 7 bases and J by 2 bases, with 11 bases between the two germline ends. CDR1 and CDR2 (germline): LNHNV, YYDKDF (reference sequence). There are 13 residues in the CDR3. CDR3 region: CATNREGQETQYF. CDR3 nucleotides: TGTGCCACCAACAGGGAGGGACAAGAGACCCAGTACTTC.

In its sample, this clone was seen a few times. The V and J genes are TRBV7-8 and TRBJ2-7, with TRBD2 matching over 9 bases. With V trimmed by 1 base and J by 3 bases, 10 bases remained unmatched. This CDR3 contains 17 residues. Germline V CDR1 and CDR2: SGHVS, FQNEAQ. The CDR3 nucleotides read TGTGCCAGCAGCTTAGTCTGGGCGGGGGGGATTAACTACGAGCAGTACTTC. This sequence encodes CASSLVWAGGINYEQYF.

This clone was counted a few times. V and J are TRBV6-4 and TRBJ2-3; the match to TRBD2 covers 10 bases. Unmatched junction bases numbered 0, after V lost 2 bases and J lost 1 base. This CDR3 is built from 15 residues. From germline, CDR1 is MRHNA and CDR2 SNTAGT. The CDR3 coding sequence is TGTGCCAGCAGTGACGGGACTAGCGGCACAGATACGCAGTATTTT. Protein sequence: CASSDGTSGTDTQYF.

This chain links TRBV2 with TRBJ1-1, with D possibly matching TRBD1 (6 bases). Trimming stripped 1 base from V and 0 bases from J, with 12 bases between. This CDR3 spans 16 amino acids. CDR1 SNHLY and CDR2 FYNNEI come from the germline V gene. The CDR3: CASSEEAGVMNTEAFF. The CDR3 DNA sequence: TGTGCCAGCAGTGAAGAGGCAGGGGTAATGAACACTGAAGCTTTCTTT.

V is TRBV5-1 and J is TRBJ1-5; no reliable D call. Germline-derived CDR1 and CDR2 are SGHRS and YFSETQ. This CDR3 region has 15 residues. Deletions cut 0 bases from V and 6 bases from J, with 13 bases between. The CDR3 loop reads CASSLDVGGSQPQHF. The CDR3 region has the DNA TGCGCCAGCAGCTTGGATGTCGGAGGTAGTCAGCCCCAGCATTTT.

This chain connects TRBV27 to TRBJ1-2; D is ambiguous. CDR3 length: 12 residues. Germline loops: CDR1 MNHEY, CDR2 SMNVEV (reference sequence). V lost 8 bases to trimming and J lost 7 bases, with 14 bases between them. The CDR3 reads CASGYETGGYTF. The DNA of the CDR3 is TGTGCCAGCGGATACGAAACGGGTGGCTACACCTTC.

The CDR3 region is CASSPTLNYGYTF. The CDR3 DNA reads as TGTGCCAGCAGTCCGACACTTAACTATGGCTACACCTTC. The chain recombines TRBV28 with TRBJ1-2; D remains unclear. This CDR3 contains 13 residues. Per the germline V gene, CDR1 is MDHEN and CDR2 is SYDVKM. V lost 5 bases and J 1 base, leaving 8 bases between the germline ends.